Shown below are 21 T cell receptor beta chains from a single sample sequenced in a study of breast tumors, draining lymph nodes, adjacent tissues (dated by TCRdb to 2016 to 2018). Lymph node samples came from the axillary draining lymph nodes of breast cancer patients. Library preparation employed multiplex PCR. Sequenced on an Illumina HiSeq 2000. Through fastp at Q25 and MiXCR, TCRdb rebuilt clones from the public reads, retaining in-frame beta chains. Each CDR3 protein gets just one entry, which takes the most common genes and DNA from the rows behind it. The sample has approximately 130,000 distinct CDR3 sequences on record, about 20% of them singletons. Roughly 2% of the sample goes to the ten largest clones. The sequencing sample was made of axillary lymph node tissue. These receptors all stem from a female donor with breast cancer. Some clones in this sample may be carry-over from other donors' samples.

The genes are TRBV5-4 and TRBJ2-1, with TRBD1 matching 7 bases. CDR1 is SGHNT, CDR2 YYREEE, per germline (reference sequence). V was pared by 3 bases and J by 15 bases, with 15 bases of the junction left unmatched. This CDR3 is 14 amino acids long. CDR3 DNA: TGTGCCAGCAGCTCTAGACAGGGTAAGAATAAGCGGTTCTTC. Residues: CASSSRQGKNKRFF.

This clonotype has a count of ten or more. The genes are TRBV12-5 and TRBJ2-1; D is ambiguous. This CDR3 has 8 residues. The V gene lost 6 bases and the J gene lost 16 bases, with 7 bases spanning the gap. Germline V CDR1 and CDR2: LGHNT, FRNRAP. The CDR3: CASGPPFF. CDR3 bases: TGTGCTAGTGGCCCGCCCTTCTTC.

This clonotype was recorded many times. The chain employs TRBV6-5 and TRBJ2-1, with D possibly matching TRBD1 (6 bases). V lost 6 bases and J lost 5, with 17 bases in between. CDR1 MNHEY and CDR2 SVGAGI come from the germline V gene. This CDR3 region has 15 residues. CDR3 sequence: CASSRDRGSHNEQFF. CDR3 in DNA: TGTGCCAGCAGCCGTGATAGGGGGAGTCACAATGAGCAGTTCTTC.

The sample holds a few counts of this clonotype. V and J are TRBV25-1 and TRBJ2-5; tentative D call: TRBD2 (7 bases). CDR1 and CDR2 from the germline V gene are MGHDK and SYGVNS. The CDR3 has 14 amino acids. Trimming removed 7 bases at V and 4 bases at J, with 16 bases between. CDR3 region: CASIQIGGGETQYF. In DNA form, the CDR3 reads TGTGCCAGCATCCAAATAGGGGGGGGAGAGACCCAGTACTTC.

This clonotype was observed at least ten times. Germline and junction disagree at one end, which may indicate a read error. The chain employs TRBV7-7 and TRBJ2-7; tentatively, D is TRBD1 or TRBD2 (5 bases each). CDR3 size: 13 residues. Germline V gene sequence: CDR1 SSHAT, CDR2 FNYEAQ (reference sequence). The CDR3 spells CASSLGTAYEQYF. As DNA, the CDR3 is TGTGCTAGCAGCTTAGGGACCGCTTACGAGCAGTACTTC.

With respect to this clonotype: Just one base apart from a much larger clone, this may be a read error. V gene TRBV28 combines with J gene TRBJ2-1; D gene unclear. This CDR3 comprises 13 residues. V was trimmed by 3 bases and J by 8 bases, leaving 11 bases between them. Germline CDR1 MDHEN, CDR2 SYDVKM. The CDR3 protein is CASSFLRNDEQFF. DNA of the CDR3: TGTGCCAGCAGTTTCCTTAGAAACGATGAGCAGTTCTTC.

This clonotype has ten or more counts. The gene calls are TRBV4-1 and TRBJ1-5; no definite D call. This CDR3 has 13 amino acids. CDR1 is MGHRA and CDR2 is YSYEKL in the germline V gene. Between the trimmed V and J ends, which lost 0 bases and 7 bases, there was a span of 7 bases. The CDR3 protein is CASSQESIQPQHF. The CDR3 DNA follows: TGCGCCAGCAGCCAAGAATCGATACAGCCCCAGCATTTT.

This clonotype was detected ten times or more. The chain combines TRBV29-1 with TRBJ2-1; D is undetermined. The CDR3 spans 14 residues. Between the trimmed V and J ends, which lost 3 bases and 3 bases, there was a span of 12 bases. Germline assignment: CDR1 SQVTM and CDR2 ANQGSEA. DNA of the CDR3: TGCAGCGTTGAGCGGCCCCGAGACTACAATGAGCAGTTCTTC. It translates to CSVERPRDYNEQFF.

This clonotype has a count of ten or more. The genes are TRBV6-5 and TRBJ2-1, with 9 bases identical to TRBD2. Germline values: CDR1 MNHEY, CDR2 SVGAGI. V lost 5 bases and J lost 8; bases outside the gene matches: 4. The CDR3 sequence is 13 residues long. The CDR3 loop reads CASSIEREDEQFF. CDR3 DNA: TGTGCCAGCAGTATCGAGCGGGAGGATGAGCAGTTCTTC.

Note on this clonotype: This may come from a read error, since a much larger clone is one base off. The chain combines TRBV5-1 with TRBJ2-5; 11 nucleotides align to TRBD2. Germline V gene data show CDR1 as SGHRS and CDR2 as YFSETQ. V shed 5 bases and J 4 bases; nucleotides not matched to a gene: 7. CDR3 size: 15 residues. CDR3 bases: TGCGCCAGCAGGGTAGCGGGGGGGGGTCGAGAGACCCAGTACTTC. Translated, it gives CASRVAGGGRETQYF.

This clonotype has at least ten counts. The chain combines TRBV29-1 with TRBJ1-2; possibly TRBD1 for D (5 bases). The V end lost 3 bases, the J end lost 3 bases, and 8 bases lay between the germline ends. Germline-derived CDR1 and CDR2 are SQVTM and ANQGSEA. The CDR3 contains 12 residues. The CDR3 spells CSVDGRDYGYTF. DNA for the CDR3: TGCAGCGTTGATGGCAGGGACTATGGCTACACCTTC.

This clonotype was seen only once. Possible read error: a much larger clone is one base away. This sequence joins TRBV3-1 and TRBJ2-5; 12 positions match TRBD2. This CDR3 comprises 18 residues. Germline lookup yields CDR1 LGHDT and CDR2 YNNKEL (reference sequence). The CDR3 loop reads CAGSHSGLGLAGQETQYF. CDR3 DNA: TGTGCCGGCAGCCATTCCGGTTTAGGACTAGCGGGACAAGAGACCCAGTACTTC.

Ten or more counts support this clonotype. The CDR3: CASSLAVFQETQYF. The DNA for the CDR3 is TGTGCCAGCAGCTTAGCTGTGTTCCAAGAGACCCAGTACTTC. V gene TRBV7-8 combines with J gene TRBJ2-5; D remains ambiguous. Trimming cost V 0 bases and J 1 base, with 6 bases left between them. Per the germline V gene, CDR1 is SGHVS and CDR2 is FQNEAQ. The CDR3 contains 14 residues.

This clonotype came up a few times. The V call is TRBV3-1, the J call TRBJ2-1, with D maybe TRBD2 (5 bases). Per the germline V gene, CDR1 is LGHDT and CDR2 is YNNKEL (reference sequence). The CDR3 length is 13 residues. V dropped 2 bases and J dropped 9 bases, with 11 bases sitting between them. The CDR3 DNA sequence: TGTGCCAGCAGCCAATGGCTAGCCGGTGAGCAGTTCTTC. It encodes CASSQWLAGEQFF.

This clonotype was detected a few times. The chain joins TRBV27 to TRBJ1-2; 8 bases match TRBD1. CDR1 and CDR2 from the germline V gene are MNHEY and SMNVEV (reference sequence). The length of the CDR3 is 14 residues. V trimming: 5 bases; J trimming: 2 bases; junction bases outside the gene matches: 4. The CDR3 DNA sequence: TGTGCCAGCAGTCCTTGGACAGGGAACTATGGCTACACCTTC. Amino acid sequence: CASSPWTGNYGYTF.

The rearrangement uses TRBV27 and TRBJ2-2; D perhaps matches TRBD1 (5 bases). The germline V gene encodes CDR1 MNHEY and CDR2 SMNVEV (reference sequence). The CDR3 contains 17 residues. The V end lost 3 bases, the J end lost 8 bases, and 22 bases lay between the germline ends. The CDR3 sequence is CASSFMRGKGQGGELFF. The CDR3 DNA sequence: TGTGCCAGCAGTTTTATGCGTGGGAAAGGACAAGGAGGGGAGCTGTTTTTT.

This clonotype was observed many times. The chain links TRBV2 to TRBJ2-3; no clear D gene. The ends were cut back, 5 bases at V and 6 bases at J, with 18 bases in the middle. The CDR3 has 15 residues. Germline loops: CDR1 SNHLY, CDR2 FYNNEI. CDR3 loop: CASSTPYGSRDTQYF. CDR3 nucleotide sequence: TGTGCCAGCAGTACACCCTACGGCAGCCGCGATACGCAGTATTTT.

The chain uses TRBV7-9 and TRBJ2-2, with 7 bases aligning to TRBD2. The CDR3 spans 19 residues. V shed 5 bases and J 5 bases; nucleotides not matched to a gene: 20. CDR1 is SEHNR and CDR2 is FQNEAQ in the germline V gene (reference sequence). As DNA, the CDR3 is TGTGCCAGCAGCGTTGGGTCGGGGGAGGGCTCAGGTAGGACCGGGGAGCTGTTTTTT. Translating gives CASSVGSGEGSGRTGELFF.

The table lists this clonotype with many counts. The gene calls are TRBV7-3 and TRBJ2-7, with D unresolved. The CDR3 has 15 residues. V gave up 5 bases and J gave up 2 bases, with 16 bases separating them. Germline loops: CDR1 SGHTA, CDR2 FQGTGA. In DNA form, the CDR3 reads TGTGCCAGCAGCCCCTCCCCAATGAGCGCCTACGAGCAGTACTTC. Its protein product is CASSPSPMSAYEQYF.

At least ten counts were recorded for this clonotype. Here the CDR3 DNA reads TGCGCCAGCAGTGAAGGGTGGAGTGGAGGCTACACCTTC. Translation gives CASSEGWSGGYTF. The chain has TRBV10-2 and TRBJ1-2; D is uncertain. Germline V lookup: CDR1 WSHSY, CDR2 SAAADI. The CDR3 length is 13 residues. The V end was cut by 3 bases, the J end by 8 bases, with 13 bases between.

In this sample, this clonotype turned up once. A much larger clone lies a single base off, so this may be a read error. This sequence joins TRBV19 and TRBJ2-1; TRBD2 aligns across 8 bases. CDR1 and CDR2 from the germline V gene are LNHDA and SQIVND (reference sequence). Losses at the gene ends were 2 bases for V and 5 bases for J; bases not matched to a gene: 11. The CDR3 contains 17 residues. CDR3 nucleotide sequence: TGTGCCAGTAGTATAACGGGACTAGTGGGAAGAGACAATGAGCAGTTCTTC. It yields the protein CASSITGLVGRDNEQFF.